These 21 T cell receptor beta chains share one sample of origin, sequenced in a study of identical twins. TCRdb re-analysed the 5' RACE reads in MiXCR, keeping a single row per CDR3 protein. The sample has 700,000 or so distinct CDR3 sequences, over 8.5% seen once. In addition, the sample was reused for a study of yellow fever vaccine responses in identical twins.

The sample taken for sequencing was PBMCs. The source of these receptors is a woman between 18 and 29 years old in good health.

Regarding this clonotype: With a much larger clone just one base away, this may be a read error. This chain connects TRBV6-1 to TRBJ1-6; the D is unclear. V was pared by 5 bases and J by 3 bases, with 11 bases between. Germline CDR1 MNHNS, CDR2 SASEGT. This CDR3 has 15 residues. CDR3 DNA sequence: TGTGCCAGCAGTCCTGACGGCTTCTATAATTCACCCCTCCACTTT. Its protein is CASSPDGFYNSPLHF.

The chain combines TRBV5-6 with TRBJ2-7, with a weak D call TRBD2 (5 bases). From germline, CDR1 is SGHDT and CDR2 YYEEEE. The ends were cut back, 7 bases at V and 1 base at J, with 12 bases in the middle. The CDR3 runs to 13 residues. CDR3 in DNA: TGTGCCAGCGGCCATGGGAGATCCTACGAGCAGTACTTC. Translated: CASGHGRSYEQYF.

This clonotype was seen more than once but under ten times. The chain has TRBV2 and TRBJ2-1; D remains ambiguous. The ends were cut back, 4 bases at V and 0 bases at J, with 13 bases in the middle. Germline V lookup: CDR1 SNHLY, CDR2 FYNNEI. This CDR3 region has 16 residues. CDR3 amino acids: CASSGTVQSSYNEQFF. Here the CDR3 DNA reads TGTGCCAGCAGTGGCACAGTCCAGAGCTCCTACAATGAGCAGTTCTTC.

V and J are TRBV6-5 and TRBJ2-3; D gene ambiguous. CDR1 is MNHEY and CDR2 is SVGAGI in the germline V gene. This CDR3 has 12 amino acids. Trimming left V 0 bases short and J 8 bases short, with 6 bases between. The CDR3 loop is CASSYSSGTQYF. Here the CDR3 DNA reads TGTGCCAGCAGTTACTCCTCGGGTACGCAGTATTTT.

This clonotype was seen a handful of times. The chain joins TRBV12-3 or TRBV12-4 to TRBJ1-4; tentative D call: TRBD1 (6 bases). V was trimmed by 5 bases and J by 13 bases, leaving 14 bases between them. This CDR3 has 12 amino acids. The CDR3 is CASSKQGEGLFF. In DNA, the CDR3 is TGTGCCAGCAGTAAACAGGGTGAAGGACTGTTTTTT.

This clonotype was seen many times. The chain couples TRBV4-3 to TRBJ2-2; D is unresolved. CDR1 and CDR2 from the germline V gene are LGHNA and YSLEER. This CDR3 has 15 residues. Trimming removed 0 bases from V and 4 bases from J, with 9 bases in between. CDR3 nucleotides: TGCGCCAGCAGCCAAGATCAGGCAGTCACCGGGGAGCTGTTTTTT. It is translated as CASSQDQAVTGELFF.

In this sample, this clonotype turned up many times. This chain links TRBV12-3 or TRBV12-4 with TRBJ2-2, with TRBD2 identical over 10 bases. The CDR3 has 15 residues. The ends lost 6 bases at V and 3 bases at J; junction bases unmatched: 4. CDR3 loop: CASRAGGPYTGELFF. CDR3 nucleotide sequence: TGTGCCAGCAGAGCGGGAGGGCCTTACACCGGGGAGCTGTTTTTT.

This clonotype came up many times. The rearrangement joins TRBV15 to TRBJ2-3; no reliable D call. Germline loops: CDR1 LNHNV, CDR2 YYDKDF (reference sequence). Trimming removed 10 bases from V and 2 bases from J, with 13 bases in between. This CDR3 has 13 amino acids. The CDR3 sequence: CAIGLVLTDTQYF. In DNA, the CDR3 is TGTGCCATCGGGCTAGTCCTCACAGATACGCAGTATTTT.

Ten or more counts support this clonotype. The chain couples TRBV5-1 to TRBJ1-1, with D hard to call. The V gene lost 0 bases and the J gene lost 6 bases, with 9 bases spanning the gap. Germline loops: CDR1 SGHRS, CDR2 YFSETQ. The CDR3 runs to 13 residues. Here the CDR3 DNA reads TGCGCCAGCAGCTTGGCCAATTTGGCTGAAGCTTTCTTT. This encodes CASSLANLAEAFF.

The CDR3 protein is CASSSGTGGREQYF. The CDR3 bases are TGTGCCAGCTCATCCGGGACAGGGGGTAGGGAGCAGTACTTC. The chain carries TRBV18 and TRBJ2-7; TRBD1 aligns across 11 bases. J gave up 7 bases and V 5 bases, and 7 bases lay outside the gene matches. The germline V gene has CDR1 KGHSH and CDR2 LQKENI. This CDR3 contains 14 residues.

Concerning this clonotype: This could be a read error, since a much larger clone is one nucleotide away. The CDR3, as DNA: TGTGCCACCAGTGAGCTAGGTCCCGCCAATGACCAGTTCTTC. The encoded protein is CATSELGPANDQFF. The chain is built from TRBV24-1 and TRBJ2-1; D unresolved. This CDR3 has 14 amino acids. CDR1 and CDR2 (germline): KGHDR, SFDVKD.

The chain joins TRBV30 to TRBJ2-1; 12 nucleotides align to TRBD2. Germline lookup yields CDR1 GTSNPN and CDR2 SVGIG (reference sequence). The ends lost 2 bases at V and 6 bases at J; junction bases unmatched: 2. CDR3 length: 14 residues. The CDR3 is CAWSLAGGLNEQFF. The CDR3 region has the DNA TGTGCCTGGAGTCTAGCGGGGGGGCTCAATGAGCAGTTCTTC.

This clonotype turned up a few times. The CDR3 spells CASSPLGQGTSPLHF. DNA for the CDR3: TGTGCCAGCAGCCCGCTTGGACAGGGTACTTCACCCCTCCACTTT. This sequence joins TRBV7-9 and TRBJ1-6; 8 bases match TRBD1. V lost 5 bases to trimming and J lost 9 bases; unmatched junction nucleotides: 9. The CDR3 loop spans 15 amino acids. CDR1 is SEHNR, CDR2 FQNEAQ, per germline (reference sequence).

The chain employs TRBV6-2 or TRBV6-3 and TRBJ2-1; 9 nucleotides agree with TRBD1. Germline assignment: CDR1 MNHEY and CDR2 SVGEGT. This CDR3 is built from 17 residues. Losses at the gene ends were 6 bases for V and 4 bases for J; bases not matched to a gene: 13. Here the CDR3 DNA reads TGTGCCAGCAGACGGGACAGGGACGGTTATAAATACAATGAGCAGTTCTTC. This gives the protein CASRRDRDGYKYNEQFF.

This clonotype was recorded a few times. CDR3 sequence reads: CASSLAREGTYEQYF. The CDR3 nucleotides are TGCGCCAGCAGCTTGGCCCGAGAGGGGACCTACGAGCAGTACTTC. The chain combines TRBV5-1 with TRBJ2-7; perhaps D is TRBD1 or TRBD2 (5 bases each). Per the germline V gene, CDR1 is SGHRS and CDR2 is YFSETQ. The CDR3 consists of 15 residues. V lost 0 bases and J lost 2, with 12 bases in between.

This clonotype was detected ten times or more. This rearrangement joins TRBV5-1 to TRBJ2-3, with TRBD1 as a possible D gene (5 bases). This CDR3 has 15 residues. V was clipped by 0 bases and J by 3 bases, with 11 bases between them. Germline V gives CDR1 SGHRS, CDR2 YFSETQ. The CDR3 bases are TGCGCCAGCAGCTTGGGTAGCAGACAGACAGATACGCAGTATTTT. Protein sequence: CASSLGSRQTDTQYF.

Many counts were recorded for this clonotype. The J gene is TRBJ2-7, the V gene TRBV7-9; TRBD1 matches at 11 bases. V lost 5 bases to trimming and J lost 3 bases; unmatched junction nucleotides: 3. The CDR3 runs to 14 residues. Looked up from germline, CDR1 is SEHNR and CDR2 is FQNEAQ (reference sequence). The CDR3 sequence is CASSRGTGGYEQYF. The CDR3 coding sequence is TGTGCCAGCAGCAGAGGGACAGGGGGCTACGAGCAGTACTTC.

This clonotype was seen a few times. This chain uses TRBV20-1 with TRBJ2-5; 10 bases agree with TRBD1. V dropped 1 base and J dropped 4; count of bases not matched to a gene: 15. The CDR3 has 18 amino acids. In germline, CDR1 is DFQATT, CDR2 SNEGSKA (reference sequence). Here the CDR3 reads CSARAQSPGTGERETQYF. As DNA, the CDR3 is TGCAGTGCTAGAGCCCAGAGCCCCGGGACAGGGGAACGAGAGACCCAGTACTTC.

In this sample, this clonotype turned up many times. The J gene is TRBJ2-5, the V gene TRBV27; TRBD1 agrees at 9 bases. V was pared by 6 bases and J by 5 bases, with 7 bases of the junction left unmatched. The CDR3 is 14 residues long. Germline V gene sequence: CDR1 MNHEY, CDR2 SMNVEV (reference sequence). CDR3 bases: TGTGCCAGCAGCGACAGGGGGATCCAGGAGACCCAGTACTTC. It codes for CASSDRGIQETQYF.

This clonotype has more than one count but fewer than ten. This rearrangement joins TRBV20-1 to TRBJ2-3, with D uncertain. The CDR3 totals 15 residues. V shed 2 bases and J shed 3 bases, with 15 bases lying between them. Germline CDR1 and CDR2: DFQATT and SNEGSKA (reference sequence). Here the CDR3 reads CSARLVETATDTQYF. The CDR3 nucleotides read TGCAGTGCTAGACTAGTCGAAACGGCGACAGATACGCAGTATTTT.

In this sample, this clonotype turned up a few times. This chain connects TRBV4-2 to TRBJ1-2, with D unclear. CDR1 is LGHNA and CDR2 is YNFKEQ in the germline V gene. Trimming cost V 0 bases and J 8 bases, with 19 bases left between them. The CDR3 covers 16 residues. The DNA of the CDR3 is TGTGCCAGCAGCCAAGAAAGTTCCAACAGCCTGCTAGGCTACACCTTC. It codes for CASSQESSNSLLGYTF.